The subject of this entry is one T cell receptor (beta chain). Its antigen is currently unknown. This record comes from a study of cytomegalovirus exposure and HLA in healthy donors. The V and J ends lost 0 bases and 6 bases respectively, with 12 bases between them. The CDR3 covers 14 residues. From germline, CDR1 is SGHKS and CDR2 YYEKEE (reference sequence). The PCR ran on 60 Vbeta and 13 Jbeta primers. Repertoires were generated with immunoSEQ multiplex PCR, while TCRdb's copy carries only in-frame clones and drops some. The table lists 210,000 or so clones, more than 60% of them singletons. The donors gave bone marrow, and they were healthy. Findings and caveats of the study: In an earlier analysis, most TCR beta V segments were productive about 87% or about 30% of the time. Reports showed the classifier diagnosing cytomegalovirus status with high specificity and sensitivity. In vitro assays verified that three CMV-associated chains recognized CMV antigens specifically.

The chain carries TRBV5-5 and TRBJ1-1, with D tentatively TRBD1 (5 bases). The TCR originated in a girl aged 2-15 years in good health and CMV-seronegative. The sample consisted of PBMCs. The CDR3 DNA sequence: TGTGCCAGCAGCTTGGTCAGGGTACGAGCTGAAGCTTTCTTT. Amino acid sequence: CASSLVRVRAEAFF.